The clone carrying this T cell receptor (beta chain) was counted a few times. The CDR3 contains 15 residues. The V and J ends lost 4 bases and 4 bases, in that order; junction bases with no gene match: 7. Germline V gives CDR1 MGHRA, CDR2 YSYEKL. These data are taken from a study of blood T cell repertoires in COVID-19. About the research overall: Both acute and convalescent COVID-19 samples were obtained from the United States, Italy and Spain. Sources were T cells, B-cell-depleted T cells, or PBMCs; the material itself was cDNA or gDNA.

In the original processing: Nucleated cell counts were estimated from reference gene primer amplification. TCRdb's copy holds only in-frame clones and misses some; the assay was immunoSEQ multiplex PCR. V, J and clone size reflect that table, while D and trimming were determined from the DNA. The table shows 250,000 to 350,000 clones, with about nine tenths occurring only once. Seattle participants joined during active infection and were tracked over time. The chain employs TRBV4-1 and TRBJ2-7, with TRBD1 matching 10 bases. This clonotype was sampled from a woman between 50 and 59 years old with COVID-19, enrolled during active disease. Sequenced: peripheral blood. The CDR3 loop reads CASSLASGQGYEQYF. The CDR3, as DNA: TGCGCCAGCAGCCTGGCCTCGGGACAGGGGTACGAGCAGTACTTC.